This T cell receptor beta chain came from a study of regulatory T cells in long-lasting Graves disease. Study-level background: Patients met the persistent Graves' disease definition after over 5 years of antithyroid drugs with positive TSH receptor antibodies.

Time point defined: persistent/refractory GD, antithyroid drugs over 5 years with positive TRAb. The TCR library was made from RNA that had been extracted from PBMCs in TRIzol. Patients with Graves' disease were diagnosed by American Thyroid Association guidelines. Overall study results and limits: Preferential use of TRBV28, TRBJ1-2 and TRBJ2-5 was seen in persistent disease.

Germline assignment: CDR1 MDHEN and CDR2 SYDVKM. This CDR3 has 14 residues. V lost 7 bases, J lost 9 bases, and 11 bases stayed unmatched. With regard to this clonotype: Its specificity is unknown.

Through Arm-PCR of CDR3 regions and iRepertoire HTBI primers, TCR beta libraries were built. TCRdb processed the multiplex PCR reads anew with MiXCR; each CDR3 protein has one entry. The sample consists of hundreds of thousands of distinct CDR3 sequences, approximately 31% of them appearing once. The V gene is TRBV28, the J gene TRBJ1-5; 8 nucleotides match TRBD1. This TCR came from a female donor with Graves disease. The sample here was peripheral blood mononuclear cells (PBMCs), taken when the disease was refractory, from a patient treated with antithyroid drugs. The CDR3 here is CASTPSGGVPPQHF. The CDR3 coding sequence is TGTGCCAGCACCCCCTCAGGGGGCGTCCCGCCCCAGCATTTT.